One sample yielded the 14 T cell receptor beta chains listed below, sequenced in a study of T cell responses to AZD1222 COVID-19 vaccine. Measured with immunoSEQ multiplex PCR; TCRdb has only the in-frame clones, and not every one. Seen here are 150,000 to 200,000 clones, about 92% observed once, and the top ten hold around 0.96%. The source was peripheral blood, collected on day 0 of AZD1222 vaccination. The receptor set was obtained from an adult in good health.

J is TRBJ1-2 and V is TRBV25-1; a possible D gene is TRBD1 (5 bases). V lost 4 bases and J lost 7, with 13 bases in between. The CDR3 is 13 amino acids. Per germline, CDR1 MGHDK and CDR2 SYGVNS. The CDR3 loop is CASSVGGGSGYTF. CDR3 in DNA: TGTGCCAGCAGTGTTGGGGGAGGATCTGGCTACACCTTC.

This clone was detected only once. This chain links TRBV2 with TRBJ2-5, with D uncertain. CDR1 and CDR2 (germline): SNHLY, FYNNEI. This CDR3 has 13 residues. Trimming shortened V by 3 bases and J by 2 bases, and 7 bases separated the two germline ends. CDR3 in DNA: TGTGCCAGCAGTGAGGTCCCACAAGAGACCCAGTACTTC. Its protein product is CASSEVPQETQYF.

The sample holds one count of this clone. The chain is built from TRBV4-1 and TRBJ2-2, with 7 positions matching TRBD2. The CDR3 is 17 amino acids. V lost 3 bases to trimming and J lost 5 bases; unmatched junction nucleotides: 12. In germline, CDR1 is MGHRA, CDR2 YSYEKL. The CDR3 DNA is TGCGCCAGCAGCCACGCATTAGCGGGCCCGAGAACCGGGGAGCTGTTTTTT. It is translated as CASSHALAGPRTGELFF.

The chain links TRBV14 to TRBJ1-2, with D maybe TRBD1 (5 bases). CDR3 length equals 14 residues. The V end was cut by 0 bases, the J end by 8 bases, with 13 bases between. CDR1 and CDR2 (germline): SGHDN, FVKESK. CDR3 residues: CASSQEVSGLGYTF. The DNA of the CDR3 is TGTGCCAGCAGCCAAGAGGTATCAGGGTTAGGCTACACCTTC.

The CDR3 region is CAWGIVGYTF. As DNA, the CDR3 is TGTGCCTGGGGAATTGTTGGCTACACCTTC. This rearrangement joins TRBV30 to TRBJ1-2; D call uncertain. Trimming took 5 bases from V and 7 from J, leaving 8 bases between them. The CDR3 covers 10 residues. Germline values: CDR1 GTSNPN, CDR2 SVGIG (reference sequence). Combining the CDR3 with reference TRBV30 and TRBJ1-2 gives the whole variable domain SQTIHQWPATLVQPVGSPLSLECTVEGTSNPNLYWYRQAAGRGLQLLFYSVGIGQISSEVPQNLSASRPQDRQFILSSKKLLLSDSGFYLCAWGIVGYTFGSGTRLTVV.

This chain joins TRBV5-1 and TRBJ2-2; D may be TRBD1 or TRBD2 (5 bases each). This CDR3 has 14 amino acids. Germline values: CDR1 SGHRS, CDR2 YFSETQ. Trimming left V 5 bases short and J 1 base short, with 9 bases between. The CDR3 bases are TGCGCCAGCAGTTCGGGGCAGAACACCGGGGAGCTGTTTTTT. Translation: CASSSGQNTGELFF. The variable domain in full, completed from reference TRBV5-1 and TRBJ2-2, reads KAGVTQTPRYLIKTRGQQVTLSCSPISGHRSVSWYQQTPGQGLQFLFEYFSETQRNKGNFPGRFSGRQFSNSRSEMNVSTLELGDSALYLCASSSGQNTGELFFGEGSRLTVL.

The chain links TRBV4-3 to TRBJ2-5; D may be TRBD2 (5 bases). The V gene's germline CDR1 is LGHNA and CDR2 YSLEER. CDR3 length equals 14 residues. The ends were cut back, 0 bases at V and 4 bases at J, with 9 bases in the middle. In DNA form, the CDR3 reads TGCGCCAGCAGCCAAGAACTAGTGTTAGAGACCCAGTACTTC. Protein: CASSQELVLETQYF.

This clone came up once. The chain employs TRBV7-3 and TRBJ1-1; a possible D gene is TRBD1 (5 bases). Germline CDR1 is SGHTA and CDR2 is FQGTGA. V lost 2 bases to trimming and J lost 3 bases, with 10 bases between them. CDR3 size: 14 residues. The CDR3 nucleotides read TGTGCCAGCAGCTTAGGGGACGGTTACACTGAAGCTTTCTTT. Translated, it gives CASSLGDGYTEAFF. The full variable domain, with the rest looked up from reference TRBV7-3 and TRBJ1-1, is GAGVSQTPSNKVTEKGKYVELRCDPISGHTALYWYRQSLGQGPEFLIYFQGTGAADDSGLPNDRFFAVRPEGSVSTLKIQRTERGDSAVYLCASSLGDGYTEAFFGQGTRLTVV.

The rearrangement joins TRBV15 to TRBJ2-2, with TRBD1 matching over 8 bases. Per the germline V gene, CDR1 is LNHNV and CDR2 is YYDKDF (reference sequence). J was trimmed by 3 bases and V by 3 bases; bases with no gene match: 3. This CDR3 comprises 15 residues. CDR3 region: CATSSRQGYTGELFF. In DNA form, the CDR3 reads TGTGCCACCAGCAGTAGACAGGGGTACACCGGGGAGCTGTTTTTT. The variable domain in full, with the rest retrieved from reference TRBV15 and TRBJ2-2, is DAMVIQNPRYQVTQFGKPVTLSCSQTLNHNVMYWYQQKSSQAPKLLFHYYDKDFNNEADTPDNFQSRRPNTSFCFLDIRSPGLGDTAMYLCATSSRQGYTGELFFGEGSRLTVL.

The rearrangement links TRBV7-8 to TRBJ1-6; a possible D gene is TRBD1 (6 bases). V lost 5 bases, J lost 9 bases, and 20 bases lay in between. The CDR3 consists of 16 residues. Germline loops: CDR1 SGHVS, CDR2 FQNEAQ. The DNA of the CDR3 is TGTGCCAGCAGCAAGAACAGGGTGTCAGGCGGTTCACCCCTCCACTTT. It yields the protein CASSKNRVSGGSPLHF.

The CDR3 region has the DNA TGTGCCTGGACTATTCACTCTGGAAACACCATATATTTT. Residues: CAWTIHSGNTIYF. This chain uses TRBV30 with TRBJ1-3; D uncertain. Germline lookup yields CDR1 GTSNPN and CDR2 SVGIG (reference sequence). The CDR3 has 13 amino acids. Deletions cut 4 bases from V and 0 bases from J, with 7 bases between.

In DNA form, the CDR3 reads TGCGCCAGCAGCTTGGAGGGGGGAGACACTGAAGCTTTCTTT. Protein product: CASSLEGGDTEAFF. V gene TRBV5-1 combines with J gene TRBJ1-1, with a tentative D call TRBD1 (6 bases). The V gene's germline CDR1 is SGHRS and CDR2 YFSETQ. V shed 0 bases and J shed 3 bases, with 9 bases lying between them. This CDR3 contains 14 residues.

This sequence joins TRBV6-5 and TRBJ1-1; D remains unclear. The V and J ends lost 4 bases and 1 base respectively, with 10 bases between them. Germline lookup yields CDR1 MNHEY and CDR2 SVGAGI. The CDR3 covers 14 residues. In DNA form, the CDR3 reads TGTGCCAGCAGTTCGGTCCGGACGAACACTGAAGCTTTCTTT. It yields the protein CASSSVRTNTEAFF.

The CDR3 sequence: CASSLRRLAVYNEQFF. The CDR3 DNA sequence: TGTGCCAGCAGCTTGAGGCGACTAGCGGTCTACAATGAGCAGTTCTTC. The chain employs TRBV5-6 and TRBJ2-1, with 9 bases identical to TRBD2. Germline CDR1 and CDR2: SGHDT and YYEEEE. CDR3 length equals 16 residues. J lost 3 bases, V lost 1 base, and 5 bases had no gene match.